A single sample is the source of the 19 T cell receptor beta chains below, sequenced in a study of yellow fever vaccine responses in identical twins. TCRdb recomputed calls from the RT-PCR reads with MiXCR, one row per CDR3 protein. The profile shows roughly 2,000 distinct CDR3 sequences, less than 90% of them singletons. Sequenced here: T cells from blood (PBMCs), unsorted or a sorted subset (not recorded which), sampled before or after yellow fever vaccination (not recorded which). The receptors were sampled from a young woman who received the yellow fever vaccine.

This clonotype showed up just a few times. The chain couples TRBV6-2 or TRBV6-3 to TRBJ1-5; D uncertain. The CDR3 covers 17 residues. CDR1 is MNHEY, CDR2 SVGEGT, per germline. V was clipped by 2 bases and J by 0 bases, with 14 bases between them. CDR3 nucleotide sequence: TGTGCCAGCAGTTACACGGGTCAGTGGTATAGCAATCAGCCCCAGCATTTT. It translates to CASSYTGQWYSNQPQHF.

The chain uses TRBV13 and TRBJ2-3; possibly TRBD2 for D (6 bases). V shed 7 bases and J shed 7 bases, with 18 bases lying between them. Germline V gene data show CDR1 as PRHDT and CDR2 as FYEKMQ (reference sequence). The CDR3 has 14 amino acids. Here the CDR3 reads CASTPGTLDHTQYF. The CDR3 DNA sequence: TGTGCCAGCACCCCCGGGACTTTGGATCATACGCAGTATTTT.

The chain joins TRBV11-1 to TRBJ2-7, with D perhaps given as TRBD1 or TRBD2 (6 bases each). CDR3 length: 13 residues. The V gene's germline CDR1 is SGHAT and CDR2 FQDESV (reference sequence). Trimming took off 5 bases at V and 6 bases at J, with 14 bases between the two ends. The CDR3 is CASSPRGVREQYV. The CDR3 coding sequence is TGTGCCAGCAGCCCGAGGGGGGTACGCGAGCAGTACGTC.

The gene calls are TRBV11-1 and TRBJ2-7, with D perhaps TRBD1 (6 bases). The CDR3 covers 16 residues. V was clipped by 0 bases and J by 2 bases, with 14 bases between them. Germline lookup yields CDR1 SGHAT and CDR2 FQDESV (reference sequence). The CDR3 protein is CASSLADRDTTYEQYV. CDR3 bases: TGTGCCAGCAGCTTAGCGGATCGGGACACTACCTACGAGCAGTACGTC.

This chain links TRBV2 with TRBJ1-2; 8 bases line up with TRBD1. Trimming removed 7 bases from V and 4 bases from J; junction bases left unmatched: 8. The CDR3 has 14 amino acids. CDR1 SNHLY and CDR2 FYNNEI come from the germline V gene. CDR3 amino acids: CASNPLDRVYGYTF. CDR3 DNA sequence: TGTGCCAGCAACCCCCTGGACAGGGTCTATGGCTACACCTTC.

This chain links TRBV10-3 with TRBJ1-1; TRBD1 matches 9 bases. CDR3 size: 12 residues. Germline loops: CDR1 ENHRY, CDR2 SYGVKD. The V and J ends lost 4 bases and 7 bases, in that order; junction bases with no gene match: 1. CDR3 region: CAISGGQGEAFF. The CDR3 nucleotides read TGTGCCATCAGTGGGGGACAGGGTGAAGCTTTCTTT.

V usage is TRBV29-1 and J usage is TRBJ1-1; no clear D. The CDR3 spans 13 residues. Trimming removed 7 bases at V and 3 bases at J, with 15 bases between. The V gene's germline CDR1 is SQVTM and CDR2 ANQGSEA. CDR3 sequence: CSAKWIQDTEAFF. CDR3 DNA sequence: TGCAGCGCCAAGTGGATCCAAGACACTGAAGCTTTCTTT.

The chain is built from TRBV29-1 and TRBJ2-1; possibly TRBD2 for D (5 bases). CDR3 size: 12 residues. Germline CDR1 is SQVTM and CDR2 is ANQGSEA. V was cut by 2 bases and J by 5 bases, with 7 bases left in between. The CDR3 nucleotides are TGCAGCGTTGAATACGGGAACAATGAGCAGTTCTTC. This sequence encodes CSVEYGNNEQFF.

The chain uses TRBV12-3 or TRBV12-4 and TRBJ2-3, with D perhaps TRBD2 (5 bases). The CDR3 totals 14 residues. The V end was cut by 2 bases, the J end by 2 bases, with 8 bases between. CDR3 in amino acids: CASSLWEPTDTQYF. DNA for the CDR3: TGTGCCAGCAGTTTATGGGAGCCCACAGATACGCAGTATTTT.

The chain joins TRBV6-2 or TRBV6-3 to TRBJ2-2; 11 bases align to TRBD2. The length of the CDR3 is 17 residues. The germline V gene has CDR1 MNHEY and CDR2 SVGEGT. V trimming: 1 base; J trimming: 1 base; junction bases outside the gene matches: 2. CDR3 in amino acids: CASSYLTSGKNTGELFF. Here the CDR3 DNA reads TGTGCCAGCAGTTACTTGACTAGCGGGAAGAACACCGGGGAGCTGTTTTTT.

This chain joins TRBV10-3 and TRBJ1-4, with 7 bases fitting TRBD1. With V trimmed by 6 bases and J by 0 bases, 1 base remained unmatched. CDR1 ENHRY and CDR2 SYGVKD come from the germline V gene. This CDR3 comprises 14 residues. For the CDR3, the DNA is TGTGCCATCAGCGGGACAGCAACTAATGAAAAACTGTTTTTT. Translated, it gives CAISGTATNEKLFF.

The count of this clonotype is one. The V and J genes are TRBV29-1 and TRBJ1-1; TRBD1 is a possible D gene (5 bases). The CDR3 covers 12 residues. Germline V gene data show CDR1 as SQVTM and CDR2 as ANQGSEA. Trimming stripped 4 bases from V and 4 bases from J, with 10 bases between. CDR3 sequence (DNA): TGCAGCGTTGGGCAGGGTGTCACTGAAGCTTTCTTT. It is translated as CSVGQGVTEAFF.

The chain carries TRBV27 and TRBJ2-7, with a possible D match to TRBD2 (5 bases). The CDR3 is made up of 15 amino acids. V was clipped by 0 bases and J by 4 bases, with 13 bases between them. CDR1 is MNHEY, CDR2 SMNVEV, per germline (reference sequence). The CDR3 is CASSLSGLSLYEQYF. The DNA of the CDR3 is TGTGCCAGCAGTTTATCAGGACTTTCGCTTTACGAGCAGTACTTC.

In its sample, this clonotype was seen a few times. The rearrangement uses TRBV27 and TRBJ2-3; D gene uncertain. Per the germline V gene, CDR1 is MNHEY and CDR2 is SMNVEV (reference sequence). The CDR3 has 12 residues. Trimming stripped 5 bases from V and 0 bases from J, with 3 bases between. The CDR3, as DNA: TGTGCCAGCAGTCCAAGCACAGATACGCAGTATTTT. It translates to CASSPSTDTQYF.

V gene TRBV6-2 or TRBV6-3 combines with J gene TRBJ1-1; D unresolved. This CDR3 region has 15 residues. In germline, CDR1 is MNHEY, CDR2 SVGEGT. V gave up 0 bases and J gave up 4 bases, with 12 bases separating them. As DNA, the CDR3 is TGTGCCAGCAGTTACTCGATGGGGATTGGCACTGAAGCTTTCTTT. This encodes CASSYSMGIGTEAFF.

The CDR3 spells CASSHQTGVRNTIYF. The CDR3 DNA is TGCGCCAGCAGCCACCAGACAGGGGTTAGAAACACCATATATTTT. The chain has TRBV4-1 and TRBJ1-3, with TRBD1 matching 8 bases. J was trimmed by 5 bases and V by 3 bases; bases with no gene match: 6. The germline CDR1 and CDR2 sequences are MGHRA and YSYEKL. This CDR3 has 15 residues.

The gene calls are TRBV4-1 and TRBJ2-5; 13 bases line up with TRBD2. Trimming at V came to 1 base and at J to 2 bases, leaving 7 bases not matched to a gene. Germline values: CDR1 MGHRA, CDR2 YSYEKL. The CDR3 runs 18 residues. The CDR3 is CASSQVRLAGGNQETQYF. The CDR3 bases are TGCGCCAGCAGCCAAGTTCGACTAGCGGGAGGTAATCAAGAGACCCAGTACTTC.

The chain links TRBV29-1 to TRBJ2-3, with D possibly matching TRBD1 (6 bases). This CDR3 contains 13 residues. Germline values: CDR1 SQVTM, CDR2 ANQGSEA. Trimming took off 7 bases at V and 2 bases at J, with 13 bases between the two ends. This chain's CDR3 is CSGETGDTDTQYF. Written as DNA, the CDR3 is TGCAGCGGCGAGACAGGCGACACAGATACGCAGTATTTT.

This chain links TRBV20-1 with TRBJ1-5; unclear D gene. Looked up from germline, CDR1 is DFQATT and CDR2 is SNEGSKA (reference sequence). V lost 5 bases and J lost 3, with 17 bases in between. The CDR3 runs to 15 residues. The CDR3 DNA sequence: TGCAGTGCTGAAATTCTGACCAGGAACAATCAGCCCCAGCATTTT. This gives the protein CSAEILTRNNQPQHF.